The sequence of this T cell receptor beta chain was determined in a study of cytomegalovirus exposure and HLA in healthy donors. The overall study: Researchers previously reported finding just under 120 million unique TCR beta sequences from some 180 million T cells. Whole-study findings and limits: The majority of CMV-associated TCR beta chains were reported as apparently HLA-restricted in a later analysis. Solely CMV serostatus was available to characterize immune exposure. The productive fraction for most TCR beta V segments was about 90% or about 30% in an earlier analysis.

Regarding this clone: What it binds is not known.

The PCR ran on 60 Vbeta and 13 Jbeta primers. Using immunoSEQ multiplex PCR, the repertoire was profiled, and TCRdb retains in-frame clones only, with some absent. The table for this sample gives about 88,000 clones. The CDR3 is 15 amino acids. V dropped 0 bases and J dropped 4 bases, with 12 bases sitting between them. In germline, CDR1 is LGHNA, CDR2 YSLEER. Sample: PBMCs. The sequence came from a girl between 5 and 17 years old in good health and CMV-seropositive. The V and J genes are TRBV4-3 and TRBJ1-1, with a possible D match to TRBD1 (5 bases). The CDR3 DNA is TGCGCCAGCAGCCAAGATTTGGGACTTGCCACTGAAGCTTTCTTT. This gives the protein CASSQDLGLATEAFF.